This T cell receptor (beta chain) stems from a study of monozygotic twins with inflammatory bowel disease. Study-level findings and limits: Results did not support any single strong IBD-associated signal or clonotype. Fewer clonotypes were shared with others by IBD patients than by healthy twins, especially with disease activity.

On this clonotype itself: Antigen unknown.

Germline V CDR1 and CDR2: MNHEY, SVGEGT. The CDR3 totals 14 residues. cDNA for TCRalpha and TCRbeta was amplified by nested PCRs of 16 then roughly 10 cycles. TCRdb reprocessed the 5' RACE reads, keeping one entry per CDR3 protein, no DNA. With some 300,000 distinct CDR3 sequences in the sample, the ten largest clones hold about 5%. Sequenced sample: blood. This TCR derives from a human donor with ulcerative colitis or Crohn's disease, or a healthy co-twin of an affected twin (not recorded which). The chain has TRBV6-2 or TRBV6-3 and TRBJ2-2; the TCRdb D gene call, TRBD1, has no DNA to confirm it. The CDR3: CASSKARGTGELFF.